This T cell receptor (beta chain) derives from a study of cytomegalovirus exposure and HLA in healthy donors. General observations from the study: Being indistinguishable, some V segments were excluded, TRBV6-2 and TRBV6-3 among them. Altogether, some 160 TCR beta chains were recorded as cytomegalovirus-associated.

Trimming pared 0 bases from V and 3 bases from J, leaving 18 bases between. The CDR3 sequence is 17 residues long. Germline loops: CDR1 MGHRA, CDR2 YSYEKL. The primer mix had 60 Vbeta and 13 Jbeta primers. This table comes from immunoSEQ multiplex PCR, and its TCRdb copy is limited to in-frame clones, with some not included. This table has around 150,000 clones, roughly four fifths appearing once. As to this clone: The antigen remains undetermined.

This TCR derives from a woman aged 50 to 60 in good health and CMV-seropositive. The chain uses TRBV4-1 and TRBJ2-7; D uncertain. Sequenced: PBMCs. The CDR3 here is CASSQEGKWVGRYEQYF. CDR3 bases: TGCGCCAGCAGCCAAGAGGGCAAATGGGTCGGCCGCTACGAGCAGTACTTC.